The text below deals with one TCR beta chain. Its antigen is still unknown. This entry belongs to a study of identical twins. Study-wide results and caveats: Out-of-frame alpha sequences that twins shared showed excess low generation probability. A cross-sectional statistical analysis, not follow-up of the same donors, supported the conclusions.

The germline CDR1 and CDR2 sequences are MDHEN and SYDVKM. The CDR3 length is 14 residues. Trimming cost V 5 bases and J 11 bases, with 19 bases left between them. Using its own MiXCR run on the 5' RACE reads, TCRdb lists one record per CDR3 protein. The table includes some 710,000 distinct CDR3 sequences, approximately 6% detected once. The donors were all healthy and Caucasian. The origin of this receptor is a man younger than 30 in good health. This chain joins TRBV28 and TRBJ2-4; D uncertain. The sample comprised naive T cells sorted from blood. CDR3: CASSPLAPGIFQYF. As DNA, the CDR3 is TGTGCCAGCAGTCCATTGGCACCCGGTATCTTTCAGTACTTC.